This section outlines one T cell receptor (beta chain) sequence together with its context. The data originate from a study of blood T cell repertoires in COVID-19. Study details: Both acute and convalescent COVID-19 samples were obtained from the United States, Italy and Spain.

This CDR3 contains 18 residues. Germline-derived CDR1 and CDR2 are MGHRA and YSYEKL. The V gene lost 1 base and the J gene lost 0 bases, with 16 bases spanning the gap. Per the original methods: Scientists estimated how many nucleated cells there were by amplifying reference gene primers. Repertoires were generated with immunoSEQ multiplex PCR, while TCRdb's copy carries only in-frame clones and drops some. V and J calls and clone size follow that table, whereas D and trimming were derived from the DNA. This table holds about 400,000 clones, roughly 91% found once. The sample taken for sequencing was peripheral blood. The gene calls are TRBV4-1 and TRBJ2-4; possibly TRBD1 for D (5 bases). The sequence was obtained from a woman aged 25 to 39 with acute or convalescent COVID-19. The CDR3 sequence is CASSQGLAGKLAKNIQYF. In nucleotides, the CDR3 is TGCGCCAGCAGCCAAGGATTAGCAGGGAAACTAGCCAAAAACATTCAGTACTTC.